One TCR beta chain is described in this entry. Its antigen is not identified. This sample is drawn from a study of cytomegalovirus exposure and HLA in healthy donors. Overall study findings and caveats: Reportedly, HLA-A and HLA-B alleles of most subjects were accurately predicted from TCR beta. Presence/absence comparisons presumed near-even sequencing depth among donors.

Healthy bone marrow donors made up the donor group. This PCR relied on a set of 60 Vbeta primers and 13 Jbeta primers. In the source study's methods: In a later analysis, 70 million to 80 million unique TCR beta chains included roughly 11 million shared by two or more donors. Profiled with immunoSEQ multiplex PCR; TCRdb holds only in-frame clones, not every one. V and J calls and clone size are those listed in that table; D and trimming were worked out from the DNA. The table includes a few hundred thousand clones, roughly 83% detected once. The sequence was collected from a girl aged 10 to 17 in good health and CMV-seronegative. Specimen: PBMCs.

CDR3 in amino acids: CASSYNPGQGAYEQYF. DNA of the CDR3: TGTGCCAGCAGCTATAACCCGGGACAGGGGGCCTACGAGCAGTACTTC. The V and J genes are TRBV7-9 and TRBJ2-7; 11 bases are shared with TRBD1. CDR3 length: 16 residues. Germline V gene lookup returns CDR1 SEHNR and CDR2 FQNEAQ (reference sequence). V lost 4 bases and J lost 2; bases outside the gene matches: 7.